The rows below give T cell receptor beta chains drawn from one sample of a study of cytomegalovirus exposure and HLA in healthy donors. The method was immunoSEQ multiplex PCR; TCRdb's version includes in-frame clones alone and lacks a portion of them. The repertoire holds roughly 150,000 clones, with around three quarters as singletons. Input material: PBMCs. The origin of the receptors is a man between 35 and 55 years old in good health and CMV-seropositive. Both conserved end residues are part of each CDR3. The order of the fields is D gene, J gene, clone size, V gene, CDR3 DNA, CDR3 protein. D genes are given only for firm matches. Some rows have no size entry. The others give once, few or many, or a class for an expanded clone.

NA,TRBJ2-3,NA,TRBV7-9,TGTGCCAGCCAAACGAACGCATTTTGGGCAACCGCTAGCACAGATACGCAGTATTTT,CASQTNAFWATASTDTQYF
TRBD2,TRBJ2-7,NA,TRBV7-9,TGTGCCAGCAGCTTAGAGGGGCTAGCGGCCCTCGAGCAGTACTTC,CASSLEGLAALEQYF
NA,TRBJ2-7,NA,TRBV6-6,TGTGCCAGCAGCCGCCCTAACCCCTACGAGCAGTACTTC,CASSRPNPYEQYF
NA,TRBJ2-4,NA,TRBV11-2,TGTGCCAGCGGGCGGGCGGAGCTAGCCAAAAACATTCAGTACTTC,CASGRAELAKNIQYF
NA,TRBJ2-7,NA,TRBV4-1,TGCGCCAGCAGCCAAGTAGACGGGGACACCTACGAGCAGTACTTC,CASSQVDGDTYEQYF
NA,TRBJ1-3,NA,TRBV19,TGTGCCAGTACTCGAATTTTTCCCTCGAGGAAGGGAAACACCATATATTTT,CASTRIFPSRKGNTIYF
TRBD2,TRBJ2-3,NA,TRBV23-1,TGCGCCAGCAGTCTCGCCCTTGAGGGCGGGAGCGCAGATACGCAGTATTTT,CASSLALEGGSADTQYF
NA,TRBJ1-6,NA,TRBV7-2,TGTGCCAGCAGCTTAAACGGATGGCGGACAAATTCACCCCTCCACTTT,CASSLNGWRTNSPLHF
TRBD1,TRBJ1-1,few,TRBV7-3,TGTGCCAGCAGAGGGGGCTCGGGCACTGAAGCTTTCTTT,CASRGGSGTEAFF
NA,TRBJ1-1,NA,TRBV6-5,TGTGCCAGCAGTTACAGTCGGGGGGCTGAAGCTTTCTTT,CASSYSRGAEAFF
NA,TRBJ1-1,NA,TRBV6-1,TGTGCCAGCAGTGAAACCACGTGGGGCGACACTGAAGCTTTCTTT,CASSETTWGDTEAFF
NA,TRBJ1-2,NA,TRBV6-1,TGTGCCAGCAACCAAAGGGAGGTAGGGTATGGCTACACCTTC,CASNQREVGYGYTF
NA,TRBJ2-7,NA,TRBV6-5,TGTGCCAGCAGTTACTCGATCGGAGATGCGGGCTACGAGCAGTACTTC,CASSYSIGDAGYEQYF
TRBD2,TRBJ2-2,NA,TRBV11-2,TGTGCCAGCAGCTTTTCGGGAGGCACCGGGGAGCTGTTTTTT,CASSFSGGTGELFF
TRBD1,TRBJ1-1,NA,TRBV19,TGTGCCAGTAGTATAGATAAAGACAGGGGAAAGTCTGAAGCTTTCTTT,CASSIDKDRGKSEAFF